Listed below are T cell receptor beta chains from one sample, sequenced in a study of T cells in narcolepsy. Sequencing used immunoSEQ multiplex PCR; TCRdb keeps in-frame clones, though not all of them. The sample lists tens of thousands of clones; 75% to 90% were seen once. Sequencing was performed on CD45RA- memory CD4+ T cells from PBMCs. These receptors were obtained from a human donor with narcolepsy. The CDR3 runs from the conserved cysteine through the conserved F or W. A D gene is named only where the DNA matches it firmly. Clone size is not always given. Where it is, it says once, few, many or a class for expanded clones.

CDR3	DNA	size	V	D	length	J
CASSSGADTQYF	TGTGCCAGCAGCTCCGGCGCAGATACGCAGTATTTT	.	TRBV13	.	12	TRBJ2-3
CASTVTRGIYNTEAFF	TGTGCCAGCACCGTAACACGGGGGATCTACAACACTGAAGCTTTCTTT	.	TRBV28	.	16	TRBJ1-1
CSVGGSVAGAGELFF	TGCAGCGTGGGGGGCTCGGTAGCGGGGGCCGGGGAGCTGTTTTTT	.	TRBV29-1	TRBD2	15	TRBJ2-2
CASSPERGYEQYF	TGTGCCAGCTCACCAGAGAGAGGCTACGAGCAGTACTTC	.	TRBV18	.	13	TRBJ2-7
CATSRDGEQGGELFF	TGTGCCACCAGCAGAGATGGGGAACAAGGCGGGGAGCTGTTTTTT	.	TRBV15	.	15	TRBJ2-2
CASSSRGSGSWLFF	TGTGCCAGCAGCTCCCGAGGTAGCGGGAGTTGGCTGTTTTTT	few	TRBV5-6	TRBD2	14	TRBJ2-2
CAWRTPLGTSKKTQYF	TGTGCCTGGAGGACACCCCTAGGGACTAGCAAAAAGACCCAGTACTTC	.	TRBV30	TRBD2	16	TRBJ2-5
CASRRTSGGADPGELFF	TGCGCCAGCAGACGGACTAGCGGGGGGGCGGATCCCGGGGAGCTGTTTTTT	few	TRBV4-3	TRBD2	17	TRBJ2-2
CASSEGGTQETQYF	TGTGCCAGCAGTGAAGGTGGGACCCAAGAGACCCAGTACTTC	.	TRBV6-5	.	14	TRBJ2-5
CASTPGWNTEAFF	TGTGCCAGCACCCCGGGGTGGAACACTGAAGCTTTCTTT	once	TRBV6-1	.	13	TRBJ1-1
CASSLLVANYGYTF	TGTGCCAGCAGCTTATTAGTTGCGAACTATGGCTACACCTTC	.	TRBV7-2	.	14	TRBJ1-2
CASSIGSGGSWGSADTQYF	TGTGCCAGTAGTATTGGTAGCGGGGGTTCGTGGGGCAGCGCAGATACGCAGTATTTT	.	TRBV19	TRBD2	19	TRBJ2-3
CASSLSTGEQYF	TGTGCCAGCAGTTTATCCACGGGCGAGCAGTACTTC	.	TRBV28	.	12	TRBJ2-7
CASSQSSGRDEQYF	TGTGCCAGCAGCCAATCTAGCGGGAGAGACGAGCAGTACTTC	.	TRBV4-2	TRBD2	14	TRBJ2-7
CASRLGQLTGELFF	TGTGCCAGCAGACTAGGACAGCTCACCGGGGAGCTGTTTTTT	.	TRBV28	.	14	TRBJ2-2
CATSREARETQYF	TGTGCCACCAGCAGGGAAGCGAGGGAGACCCAGTACTTC	.	TRBV15	.	13	TRBJ2-5
CASSAGGTINEQFF	TGTGCCAGTAGTGCCGGTGGAACTATAAATGAGCAGTTCTTC	.	TRBV19	.	14	TRBJ2-1
CASSAQGNQPQHF	TGTGCCAGCAGCGCACAGGGAAATCAGCCCCAGCATTTT	.	TRBV7-2	.	13	TRBJ1-5
CASSLDRGPYEQYF	TGTGCCAGCAGCTTAGATAGGGGACCCTACGAGCAGTACTTC	.	TRBV7-2	.	14	TRBJ2-7
CASSMDRATDTQYF	TGTGCCAGCAGCATGGACAGGGCCACAGATACGCAGTATTTT	once	TRBV11-2	TRBD1	14	TRBJ2-3
CASSDPQTGASNQPQHF	TGTGCCAGCAGTGACCCCCAGACAGGGGCCAGCAATCAGCCCCAGCATTTT	.	TRBV6-4	TRBD1	17	TRBJ1-5
CASSRGHPTNTGELFF	TGCGCCAGCAGCCGAGGACACCCGACTAACACCGGGGAGCTGTTTTTT	once	TRBV5-1	.	16	TRBJ2-2
CASSVGVVSYEQYF	TGTGCCAGCAGCGTAGGGGTCGTTTCCTACGAGCAGTACTTC	.	TRBV9	.	14	TRBJ2-7
CATSPRGPTGIEKLFF	TGTGCCACCAGCCCCCGAGGTCCGACAGGGATCGAAAAACTGTTTTTT	.	TRBV15	TRBD1	16	TRBJ1-4
CASSLSGASSYEQYF	TGCGCCAGCAGTTTGAGCGGGGCGAGCTCCTACGAGCAGTACTTC	.	TRBV5-1	TRBD2	15	TRBJ2-7
CASSFNPYEQYF	TGTGCCAGCAGCTTTAATCCCTACGAGCAGTACTTC	.	TRBV7-2	.	12	TRBJ2-7
CASSSPSGVNNEQFF	TGCGCCAGCAGTTCCCCTAGCGGCGTGAACAATGAGCAGTTCTTC	.	TRBV5-1	TRBD2	15	TRBJ2-1
CAISESVGTANTGELFF	TGTGCCATCAGTGAGTCGGTTGGGACAGCGAACACCGGGGAGCTGTTTTTT	.	TRBV10-3	TRBD1	17	TRBJ2-2
CASSQDLRGPNYEQYF	TGCGCCAGCAGCCAAGATCTCCGGGGACCCAACTACGAGCAGTACTTC	.	TRBV4-3	.	16	TRBJ2-7
CASSHTAGTGKNQPQHF	TGTGCCAGCAGCCACACCGCCGGTACAGGGAAGAATCAGCCCCAGCATTTT	once	TRBV7-2	.	17	TRBJ1-5
CATSRGGQGNEKLFF	TGTGCCACCAGCAGAGGTGGACAGGGGAATGAAAAACTGTTTTTT	.	TRBV15	TRBD1	15	TRBJ1-4
CASSYEDTRGYTF	TGTGCCAGCAGTTACGAGGACACACGCGGCTACACCTTC	.	TRBV6-6	.	13	TRBJ1-2
CASSLAFRTGNTGELFF	TGTGCCAGCAGCTTGGCTTTTCGGACAGGGAACACCGGGGAGCTGTTTTTT	.	TRBV5-4	TRBD1	17	TRBJ2-2
CASSLQGYEQYF	TGCGCCAGCAGCTTACAGGGATACGAGCAGTACTTC	.	TRBV5-1	.	12	TRBJ2-7
CASSQITGGFHNSPLHF	TGCGCCAGCAGCCAGATTACAGGGGGCTTTCATAATTCACCCCTCCACTTT	.	TRBV4-3	TRBD1	17	TRBJ1-6
CASSSGRTTTNEKLFF	TGTGCCAGCAGCTCTGGGAGGACAACAACTAATGAAAAACTGTTTTTT	.	TRBV9	.	16	TRBJ1-4
CASSSQGGSSYEQYF	TGTGCCAGCAGCTCCCAGGGGGGGAGCTCCTACGAGCAGTACTTC	.	TRBV7-9	.	15	TRBJ2-7
CASRPPGAFNSPLHF	TGTGCCAGCAGACCCCCCGGGGCCTTTAATTCACCCCTCCACTTT	.	TRBV7-9	.	15	TRBJ1-6
CAWSFISGEAFF	TGTGCCTGGAGTTTCATATCAGGGGAAGCTTTCTTT	.	TRBV30	.	12	TRBJ1-1
CASSARDRGNNEQFF	TGTGCCAGCAGTGCCCGGGACAGGGGTAACAATGAGCAGTTCTTC	.	TRBV2	TRBD1	15	TRBJ2-1
CASSPLLREHSGANVLTF	TGTGCCAGCAGTCCCCTCCTCAGGGAACACTCTGGGGCCAACGTCCTGACTTTC	.	TRBV2	.	18	TRBJ2-6
CASSGWTLGETQYF	TGTGCCAGCAGCGGATGGACTCTGGGGGAGACCCAGTACTTC	.	TRBV7-2	.	14	TRBJ2-5
CASSKPNTYEQYF	TGTGCCAGCAGCAAGCCCAACACCTACGAGCAGTACTTC	.	TRBV21-1	.	13	TRBJ2-7
CASRLGTGGEQYF	TGTGCCAGCAGACTTGGGACAGGGGGCGAGCAGTACTTC	.	TRBV28	TRBD1	13	TRBJ2-7
CASSYGRGNSPLHF	TGTGCCAGCAGCTACGGACGGGGTAATTCACCCCTCCACTTT	.	TRBV7-9	.	14	TRBJ1-6
CASRRTGNYGYTF	TGTGCCAGCCGGCGGACCGGTAACTATGGCTACACCTTC	.	TRBV11-2	.	13	TRBJ1-2
CASSALGQGQGAEAFF	TGCGCCAGCAGCGCCCTAGGACAGGGGCAGGGGGCTGAAGCTTTCTTT	.	TRBV5-1	TRBD1	16	TRBJ1-1
CASRDKGIPTEAFF	TGTGCCAGCCGGGACAAGGGGATACCCACTGAAGCTTTCTTT	once	TRBV11-1	.	14	TRBJ1-1
CASSPFTSGGAYEQYF	TGTGCCAGCAGTCCCTTCACGAGCGGGGGGGCCTACGAGCAGTACTTC	.	TRBV28	TRBD2	16	TRBJ2-7
CASSFRGLTDEQFF	TGTGCCAGCAGCTTTAGGGGACTGACCGATGAGCAGTTCTTC	.	TRBV7-2	.	14	TRBJ2-1
CASSVEGSKNIQYF	TGTGCCAGCAGTGTCGAGGGATCAAAAAACATTCAGTACTTC	.	TRBV6-1	.	14	TRBJ2-4
CASSEVGKGYSTIGYTF	TGCGCCAGCAGTGAGGTAGGAAAGGGGTACTCAACTATCGGCTACACCTTC	.	TRBV10-1	.	17	TRBJ1-2
CASSWPGQAANTGELFF	TGTGCCAGCAGCTGGCCGGGACAGGCCGCGAACACCGGGGAGCTGTTTTTT	.	TRBV7-8	TRBD1	17	TRBJ2-2
CASSSLRDGNIQYF	TGTGCCAGCAGCTCTCTCCGGGACGGAAACATTCAGTACTTC	.	TRBV7-8	.	14	TRBJ2-4